This T cell receptor beta chain was obtained from a study of CD8+ T cells in alopecia areata. Whole-study results and caveats: Patients showed less clear TCR sequence sharing than mice, possibly partly because of HLA diversity. Affected lesional scalp, above all in alopecia totalis/universalis, was more clonal than normal scalp.

Worth noting for this clone: No antigen is known for it.

There are 12 residues in the CDR3. Trimming removed 4 bases at V and 4 bases at J, with 10 bases between. The germline gives CDR1 SQVTM, CDR2 ANQGSEA. RNA, once extracted, was reverse transcribed into cDNA for use as the sequencing template. The protocol was immunoSEQ multiplex PCR, while the TCRdb copy is restricted to in-frame clones and leaves out a portion. The sample holds roughly 250,000 clones, 67% seen once. This TCR was sampled from a human donor with alopecia areata. The specimen comprised CD4+ T cells sorted from blood, sampled at week 0. V gene TRBV29-1 combines with J gene TRBJ1-2; the D gene is possibly TRBD1 (5 bases). DNA of the CDR3: TGCAGCGTTGCTTTCAGGGTCTATGGCTACACCTTC. It codes for CSVAFRVYGYTF.